This T cell receptor beta chain was captured in a study of PD-1 blockade in mismatch repair-deficient tumors. With respect to this clone: No antigen is known for it.

From germline, CDR1 is SGDLS and CDR2 YYNGEE. The ends lost 3 bases at V and 8 bases at J; junction bases unmatched: 11. The CDR3 runs 15 residues. Clones were read by immunoSEQ multiplex PCR, and TCRdb kept only the in-frame ones, dropping some. The sample has 10,000 or so clones; just over 90% are singletons. The time point: roughly 10-day in vitro stimulation with candidate neoantigen peptide 3. PCR or immunohistochemistry showed mismatch repair deficiency in every enrolled patient. An approximately nine-day in vitro culture was run per each of fewer than ten reactive peptides. Overall study results and limits: Roughly 150 unique blood TCRs came from expansion to three of seven peptides.

This receptor was identified in an adult with mismatch repair-deficient cancer. The chain employs TRBV9 and TRBJ1-2; 9 bases fit TRBD1. The sample was cells cultured in vitro, taken from a patient treated with pembrolizumab. The CDR3 protein is CASSADRGGLGGYTF. The CDR3 DNA reads TGTGCCAGCAGCGCGGACAGGGGAGGCCTCGGAGGCTACACCTTC.